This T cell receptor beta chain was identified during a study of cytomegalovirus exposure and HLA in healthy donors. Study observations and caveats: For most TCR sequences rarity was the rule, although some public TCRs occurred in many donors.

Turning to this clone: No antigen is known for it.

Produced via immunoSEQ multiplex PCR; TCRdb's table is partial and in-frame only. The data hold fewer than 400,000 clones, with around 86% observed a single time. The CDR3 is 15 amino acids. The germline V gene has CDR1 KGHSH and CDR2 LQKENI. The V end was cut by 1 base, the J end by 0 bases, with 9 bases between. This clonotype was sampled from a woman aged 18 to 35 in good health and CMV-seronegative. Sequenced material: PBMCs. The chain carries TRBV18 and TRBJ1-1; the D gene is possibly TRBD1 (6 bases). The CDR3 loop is CASSPRDTLNTEAFF. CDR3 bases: TGTGCCAGCTCACCACGGGACACACTGAACACTGAAGCTTTCTTT.